These T cell receptor beta chains were read from a single sample in a study of blood T cell repertoires in COVID-19. Sequencing was performed with immunoSEQ multiplex PCR; in TCRdb, only in-frame clones are kept and a portion is missing. The sample includes about 260,000 clones, around 84% seen only once; the top ten take over 1.5%. The material sequenced was peripheral blood. These receptors were collected from a woman aged 40 to 50 who had recovered from COVID-19. The CDR3 runs from the conserved cysteine through the conserved F or W. The D gene is left open where the match is weak. Expanded clones get a size class; other rows say once, few or many, or leave the size out.

clone size	D gene	J gene	V gene	CDR3 DNA	CDR3 protein
once	NA	TRBJ1-1	TRBV6-5	TGTGCCAGCAGTTACAGTCGGAGGGTGAACACTGAAGCTTTCTTT	CASSYSRRVNTEAFF
NA	NA	TRBJ1-6	TRBV6-4	TGTGCCAGCAGGCCGGGACACTCCTATAATTCACCCCTCCACTTT	CASRPGHSYNSPLHF
NA	TRBD2	TRBJ2-3	TRBV7-8	TGTGCCAGCAGCTTAGTACGAGGAGCGGGGGTGAGCACAGATACGCAGTATTTT	CASSLVRGAGVSTDTQYF
NA	NA	TRBJ1-2	TRBV18	TGTGCCAGCTCACCGGGGACACTCACTAACTATGGCTACACCTTC	CASSPGTLTNYGYTF
NA	TRBD1	TRBJ1-4	TRBV30	TGTGCCTGGAGTGGCGGGACAGGGTGGTGGGTTACTGAAAAACTGTTTTTT	CAWSGGTGWWVTEKLFF
NA	TRBD1	TRBJ1-1	TRBV2	TGTGCCAGCAGTGAGGGACAGGAGATGAACACTGAAGCTTTCTTT	CASSEGQEMNTEAFF
few	NA	TRBJ2-7	TRBV5-1	TGCGCCAGCAGCTTCGGCGGCAGGGTGGGAGAGCAGTACTTC	CASSFGGRVGEQYF
NA	TRBD1	TRBJ2-1	TRBV9	TGTGCCAGCAGCGCGGGGACAGGGGGTGTCTATGAGCAGTTCTTC	CASSAGTGGVYEQFF
NA	NA	TRBJ1-2	TRBV6-4	TGTGCCAGTAGATCTAACTATGGCTACACCTTC	CASRSNYGYTF
NA	TRBD1	TRBJ2-2	TRBV13	TGTGCCAGCAGCGGGTACAGGGGGCTATACACCGGGGAGCTGTTTTTT	CASSGYRGLYTGELFF
NA	TRBD1	TRBJ2-5	TRBV2	TGTGCCAGCAGCGACGGACAGGGCGGTCGGGAGACCCAGTACTTC	CASSDGQGGRETQYF
NA	TRBD1	TRBJ1-6	TRBV27	TGTGCCAGCAGTACAACAGGGGATTCACCCCTCCACTTT	CASSTTGDSPLHF
NA	NA	TRBJ1-5	TRBV2	TGTGCCAGCAGTGGACAGAATAATCAGCCCCAGCATTTT	CASSGQNNQPQHF
NA	NA	TRBJ1-1	TRBV7-9	TGTGCCAGCGGGGAGGGGGGAGCTTTCTTT	CASGEGGAFF
NA	NA	TRBJ1-2	TRBV5-4	TGTGCCAGCAGGCCCTCGGCGGGAGCTAACTATGGCTACACCTTC	CASRPSAGANYGYTF
NA	NA	TRBJ2-7	TRBV12-1	TGTGCCAGCAGCTTTGCCGGCAGGGAAGGCTGCGAGCAGTACTTC	CASSFAGREGCEQYF
NA	NA	TRBJ1-5	TRBV30	TGTGCCTGGAGTGGAGGGCGAGGTAAGCCCCAGCATTTT	CAWSGGRGKPQHF
NA	NA	TRBJ2-7	TRBV20-1	TGCAGTGCTAGTCCTATCCAGGGTGGCCACGAGCAGTACTTC	CSASPIQGGHEQYF
NA	NA	TRBJ2-5	TRBV7-3	TGTGCCAGCAGCTTAAGGGGGCAGGGTCAAGAGACCCAGTACTTC	CASSLRGQGQETQYF
NA	NA	TRBJ1-1	TRBV18	TGTGCCAGCTCACCAACCGGGGTTGGGAACACTGAAGCTTTCTTT	CASSPTGVGNTEAFF
NA	NA	TRBJ1-2	TRBV28	TGTGCCAGCATTGCCCACACCGGGACATTTAACTATGGCTACACCTTC	CASIAHTGTFNYGYTF
NA	NA	TRBJ1-4	TRBV15	TGTGCCACCAGCAGAGATCGGGGAGTTGAAAAACTGTTTTTT	CATSRDRGVEKLFF
NA	NA	TRBJ2-3	TRBV5-1	TGCGCCAGCAGCTTGGCGCAGGCCAGCACAGATACGCAGTATTTT	CASSLAQASTDTQYF
NA	NA	TRBJ2-6	TRBV2	TGTGCCAGCAGACCCGGGACACGGAGAGGGGGGGCCAACGTCCTGACTTTC	CASRPGTRRGGANVLTF
NA	NA	TRBJ1-1	TRBV4-1	TGCGCCAGCAGCCAAGGTTCCAGCACTGAAGCTTTCTTT	CASSQGSSTEAFF
NA	TRBD2	TRBJ2-3	TRBV10-3	TGTGCCATCAGTGAGTCGATACTAGCGGGGGGGCTCACAGATACGCAGTATTTT	CAISESILAGGLTDTQYF
NA	NA	TRBJ1-1	TRBV19	TGTGCCAGCCAGCGTCGGACTGAAGCTTTCTTT	CASQRRTEAFF
NA	TRBD2	TRBJ2-3	TRBV4-1	TGCGCCAGCAGCCACGGACCGGGACTAGCCTTCACAGATACGCAGTATTTT	CASSHGPGLAFTDTQYF
few	NA	TRBJ1-5	TRBV6-1	TGTGCCAGCAGTGATTGGGGGGGTGTCTCGAATCAGCCCCAGCATTTT	CASSDWGGVSNQPQHF
once	NA	TRBJ1-2	TRBV28	TGTGCCAGCAGTTCGGCGGGGGGGGACTATGGCTACACCTTC	CASSSAGGDYGYTF
NA	NA	TRBJ2-7	TRBV25-1	TGTGCCAGCAGTCCTTCAGGGTCGATGGCCTACGAGCAGTACTTC	CASSPSGSMAYEQYF
NA	TRBD1	TRBJ1-5	TRBV19	TGTGCCAGTAGGCACAACAGGGGGCGGAATCAGCCCCAGCATTTT	CASRHNRGRNQPQHF
NA	TRBD1	TRBJ1-2	TRBV2	TGTGCCAGCAGTGAGGACAGGGTAGATGGCTACACCTTC	CASSEDRVDGYTF
NA	NA	TRBJ2-7	TRBV19	TGTGCCAGTAGGCCCGATGTATGGGCCGACTCAACGGGGGAGCAGTACTTC	CASRPDVWADSTGEQYF
NA	TRBD1	TRBJ2-2	TRBV5-1	TGCGCCAGCCATCCGGGACAGCCGAACACCGGGGAGCTGTTTTTT	CASHPGQPNTGELFF
NA	TRBD1	TRBJ1-1	TRBV11-3	TGTGCCAGCAGCACCGACCAGGGGGCCCCGAGGGTGAACACTGAAGCTTTCTTT	CASSTDQGAPRVNTEAFF
NA	NA	TRBJ1-2	TRBV19	TGTGCCAGTAAATCGGAAAGAAGCGTCTATGGCTACACCTTC	CASKSERSVYGYTF
few	NA	TRBJ1-1	TRBV5-1	TGCGCCAGCAGCTCTACTATTCGCGGGAACACTGAAGCTTTCTTT	CASSSTIRGNTEAFF
NA	NA	TRBJ2-2	TRBV10-3	TGTGCCATCAGGCGGGGAAGCAACACCGGGGAGCTGTTTTTT	CAIRRGSNTGELFF
NA	TRBD1	TRBJ1-4	TRBV28	TGTGCCAGCTTTCCAGGGGACAGGGATGTGGGTGAAAAACTGTTTTTT	CASFPGDRDVGEKLFF
NA	TRBD1	TRBJ1-5	TRBV19	TGTGCCAGTACTCCTGGGGGTGGCCAGGGGGGTATTGGCAATCAGCCCCAGCATTTT	CASTPGGGQGGIGNQPQHF
NA	NA	TRBJ2-7	TRBV10-3	TGTGCCATCAGTGCCGACAGGGGAGGGCCCTACGAGCAGTACTTC	CAISADRGGPYEQYF
NA	TRBD1	TRBJ2-7	TRBV5-5	TGTGCCAGCAGCATCGGACAGGGTACCTACGAGCAGTACTTC	CASSIGQGTYEQYF
few	NA	TRBJ1-3	TRBV6-1	TGTGCCAGCAGTGAGAGGTTTGCCTCTGGAAACACCATATATTTT	CASSERFASGNTIYF